This T cell receptor beta chain came from a study of T cell repertoires in cytomegalovirus infection. The overall study: Evidence of both CMV infection and a matching HLA type came from public TCR beta signatures.

One entry per CDR3 protein results from TCRdb running MiXCR on the reads. The table records around 450,000 distinct CDR3 sequences, roughly 10% of them present only once. This clonotype was counted ten times or more. Its matching antigen is unknown. Study-wide findings and caveats: Summed public TCR beta family frequency identified CMV carriers bearing the relevant HLA. In two of eight donors, the top clonotype was HLA-C-restricted CMV-specific.

The CDR3 is made up of 12 amino acids. V was cut by 6 bases and J by 5 bases, with 10 bases left in between. The sequenced sample was PBMCs. V is TRBV12-3 or TRBV12-4 and J is TRBJ1-1; D might be TRBD1 (5 bases). This clonotype originated in a human donor in good health (CMV status not recorded). Some clones in this sample may be carry-over from other donors' samples. The CDR3 nucleotides are TGTGCCAGCAGGTCAGGGAGTACTGAAGCTTTCTTT. Amino acid sequence: CASRSGSTEAFF.